Shown below are 27 T cell receptor beta chains from a single sample sequenced in a study of T-cell memory formation after mild COVID-19. TCRdb analysed the 5' RACE reads with MiXCR anew, one entry per CDR3 protein. In the table there are about 450,000 distinct CDR3 sequences, more than 20% of which are singletons. The sample comprised PBMCs or a T cell subset sorted from them (not recorded which). The origin of the receptors is an adult woman who had mild COVID-19 (a few samples of this study predate the infection). Cell type and time point are not known.

This rearrangement joins TRBV29-1 to TRBJ1-2; D unresolved. The CDR3 length is 14 residues. V shed 2 bases and J shed 3 bases, with 13 bases lying between them. Germline lookup yields CDR1 SQVTM and CDR2 ANQGSEA. Here the CDR3 reads CSVEMAGRDYGYTF. The CDR3 coding sequence is TGCAGCGTTGAAATGGCTGGGCGTGACTATGGCTACACCTTC.

This sequence joins TRBV6-5 and TRBJ1-3; D unclear. The ends were cut back, 0 bases at V and 2 bases at J, with 11 bases in the middle. This CDR3 region has 16 residues. CDR1 and CDR2 from the germline V gene are MNHEY and SVGAGI. For the CDR3, the DNA is TGTGCCAGCAGTTACTCGAAACAGAACCCTGGAAACACCATATATTTT. Its translation is CASSYSKQNPGNTIYF.

The CDR3 coding sequence is TGTGCCAGCTTTCTCCGGGGGGGTTCGGCTGAAGCTTTCTTT. It is translated as CASFLRGGSAEAFF. This chain links TRBV6-5 with TRBJ1-1, with a possible D match to TRBD1 (5 bases). CDR3 length equals 14 residues. Per germline, CDR1 MNHEY and CDR2 SVGAGI. V lost 8 bases, J lost 6 bases, and 19 bases lay in between.

This clonotype was detected many times. The chain has TRBV7-2 and TRBJ2-3; 9 nucleotides match TRBD2. The CDR3 extends over 12 amino acids. Germline values: CDR1 SGHTA, CDR2 FQGNSA. The V and J ends lost 7 bases and 5 bases, in that order; junction bases with no gene match: 1. The CDR3 sequence is CASKTSGDTQYF. CDR3 nucleotides: TGTGCCAGCAAGACTAGCGGAGATACGCAGTATTTT.

This clonotype has only a few counts. This chain uses TRBV5-1 with TRBJ2-1; the D gene is possibly TRBD2 (6 bases). Per the germline V gene, CDR1 is SGHRS and CDR2 is YFSETQ. The CDR3 is 13 residues long. Trimming shortened V by 6 bases and J by 2 bases, and 9 bases separated the two germline ends. CDR3 protein: CASTPGAYNEQFF. For the CDR3, the DNA is TGCGCCAGCACTCCGGGAGCCTACAATGAGCAGTTCTTC. Full variable domain (missing parts from reference TRBV5-1 and TRBJ2-1): KAGVTQTPRYLIKTRGQQVTLSCSPISGHRSVSWYQQTPGQGLQFLFEYFSETQRNKGNFPGRFSGRQFSNSRSEMNVSTLELGDSALYLCASTPGAYNEQFFGPGTRLTVL.

This chain joins TRBV20-1 and TRBJ2-1; 7 nucleotides agree with TRBD2. This CDR3 is built from 11 residues. CDR1 DFQATT and CDR2 SNEGSKA come from the germline V gene (reference sequence). V shed 0 bases and J 14 bases; nucleotides not matched to a gene: 4. The CDR3: CSARDQAGEFF. The CDR3 coding sequence is TGCAGTGCTAGAGATCAGGCGGGGGAGTTCTTC.

J is TRBJ1-5 and V is TRBV9; no clear D. CDR3 length: 14 residues. The germline V and J ends were trimmed by 4 bases and 0 bases, with 8 bases remaining between them. The germline V gene encodes CDR1 SGDLS and CDR2 YYNGEE. CDR3 DNA sequence: TGTGCCAGCAGCAAGTGGGATAGCAATCAGCCCCAGCATTTT. It codes for CASSKWDSNQPQHF.

This rearrangement joins TRBV10-2 to TRBJ2-1; 11 nucleotides line up with TRBD2. CDR1 and CDR2 from the germline V gene are WSHSY and SAAADI. V lost 4 bases to trimming and J lost 10 bases; unmatched junction nucleotides: 9. The CDR3 is 15 residues long. This chain's CDR3 is CASSVVAGGPREQFF. Here the CDR3 DNA reads TGCGCCAGCAGTGTGGTAGCGGGGGGGCCACGGGAGCAGTTCTTC.

This chain uses TRBV7-9 with TRBJ2-1; TRBD2 agrees at 10 bases. V lost 5 bases and J lost 4; bases outside the gene matches: 14. CDR3 size: 18 residues. CDR1 and CDR2 (germline): SEHNR, FQNEAQ (reference sequence). The CDR3 spells CASSPAPAGGPDYNEQFF. CDR3 DNA sequence: TGTGCCAGCAGCCCCGCCCCAGCGGGAGGGCCAGATTACAATGAGCAGTTCTTC.

The chain carries TRBV20-1 and TRBJ2-1; D unclear. CDR1 is DFQATT and CDR2 is SNEGSKA in the germline V gene (reference sequence). The length of the CDR3 is 12 residues. Trimming removed 0 bases at V and 7 bases at J, with 7 bases between. The CDR3 reads CSARDGWNEQFF. The CDR3 DNA is TGCAGTGCTAGAGATGGGTGGAATGAGCAGTTCTTC.

The chain carries TRBV11-3 and TRBJ2-3; 12 bases map to TRBD2. J was trimmed by 5 bases and V by 2 bases; bases with no gene match: 14. CDR3 length: 19 residues. The V gene's germline CDR1 is SGHNT and CDR2 YENEEA. As DNA, the CDR3 is TGTGCCAGCAGCTTACGGACTAGCGGGACCCCCCGGCAGGGAGATACGCAGTATTTT. Its translation: CASSLRTSGTPRQGDTQYF.

The sample holds a few counts of this clonotype. The gene calls are TRBV4-1 and TRBJ2-7, with 9 bases aligning to TRBD1. Germline CDR1 reads MGHRA; CDR2 reads YSYEKL. CDR3 length: 17 amino acids. V shed 1 base and J 2 bases; nucleotides not matched to a gene: 9. The CDR3 coding sequence is TGCGCCAGCAGCCAAGGGGGACAGGGAGAGCGGGCCTACGAGCAGTACTTC. This translates into CASSQGGQGERAYEQYF.

The rearrangement uses TRBV30 and TRBJ2-1; the match to TRBD2 covers 9 bases. The CDR3 is made up of 15 amino acids. CDR1 and CDR2 from the germline V gene are GTSNPN and SVGIG (reference sequence). CDR3 DNA: TGTGCTCTCACATTAGCGGGAGATCTCTACAATGAGCAGTTCTTC. This encodes CALTLAGDLYNEQFF.

This clonotype turned up a few times. The genes are TRBV3-1 and TRBJ1-2; D not resolved. CDR1 and CDR2 from the germline V gene are LGHDT and YNNKEL (reference sequence). Deletions cut 4 bases from V and 4 bases from J, with 10 bases between. The length of the CDR3 is 13 residues. The CDR3 DNA reads TGTGCCAGCAGCCGCCGCAGCCCCTATGGCTACACCTTC. Translating it yields CASSRRSPYGYTF.

This chain joins TRBV18 and TRBJ1-2; weak D call: TRBD1 (6 bases). CDR1 and CDR2 (germline): KGHSH, LQKENI. The CDR3 runs to 19 residues. Trimming took off 0 bases at V and 8 bases at J, with 28 bases between the two ends. The CDR3 DNA reads as TGTGCCAGCTCACCACCGTGGCAGGGGTCTCTCTCCCTCTATAGCGGCTACACCTTC. It encodes CASSPPWQGSLSLYSGYTF. The full variable domain, rest sourced from reference TRBV18 and TRBJ1-2, is NAGVMQNPRHLVRRRGQEARLRCSPMKGHSHVYWYRQLPEEGLKFMVYLQKENIIDESGMPKERFSAEFPKEGPSILRIQQVVRGDSAAYFCASSPPWQGSLSLYSGYTFGSGTRLTVV.

The chain recombines TRBV20-1 with TRBJ2-1; the match to TRBD2 covers 8 bases. The CDR3 has 13 amino acids. From germline, CDR1 is DFQATT and CDR2 SNEGSKA (reference sequence). V lost 6 bases and J lost 16; bases outside the gene matches: 17. In DNA, the CDR3 is TGCAGTGCACCCCTTTCGGGGGGGGGTTCTGATTTCTTC. This gives the protein CSAPLSGGGSDFF.

There are a few counts of this clonotype. The CDR3 DNA reads TGTGCCAGCAGCTTGATGGGGATGAACTATGGCTACACCTTC. Translating gives CASSLMGMNYGYTF. This chain uses TRBV5-5 with TRBJ1-2; D not resolved. The CDR3 has 14 residues. Germline CDR1 SGHKS, CDR2 YYEKEE (reference sequence). Trimming left V 1 base short and J 2 bases short, with 9 bases between.

The J gene is TRBJ2-3, the V gene TRBV5-1; TRBD1 is a possible D gene (6 bases). CDR1 is SGHRS, CDR2 YFSETQ, per germline. The length of the CDR3 is 14 residues. With 2 bases removed from V and 3 bases from J, the gap between germline ends came to 10 bases. The CDR3 DNA sequence: TGCGCCAGCAGCTTTCAGGGGCTGACAGATACGCAGTATTTT. Translating gives CASSFQGLTDTQYF.

V gene TRBV5-1 combines with J gene TRBJ2-1; D not certain. The CDR3 runs to 15 residues. Trimming took off 1 base at V and 5 bases at J, with 13 bases between the two ends. CDR1 SGHRS and CDR2 YFSETQ come from the germline V gene. In nucleotides, the CDR3 is TGCGCCAGCAGCTTGCCCCCGACGGGCCACAATGAGCAGTTCTTC. The encoded protein is CASSLPPTGHNEQFF.

The chain recombines TRBV6-6 with TRBJ1-1, with D maybe TRBD1 (5 bases). This CDR3 has 15 residues. The V and J ends lost 5 bases and 0 bases respectively, with 13 bases between them. Germline values: CDR1 MNHNY, CDR2 SVGAGI (reference sequence). The CDR3 DNA is TGTGCCAGCAGTCGCCCCGGGACGGTGAACACTGAAGCTTTCTTT. Residues: CASSRPGTVNTEAFF.

J is TRBJ1-6 and V is TRBV2; D not certain. The germline CDR1 and CDR2 sequences are SNHLY and FYNNEI. The germline V and J ends were trimmed by 7 bases and 0 bases, with 10 bases remaining between them. There are 15 residues in the CDR3. CDR3 nucleotide sequence: TGTGCCAGCACTAGGAGTAGCTCCTATAATTCACCCCTCCACTTT. Its protein product is CASTRSSSYNSPLHF.

The V and J genes are TRBV20-1 and TRBJ2-1; 8 bases align to TRBD1. This CDR3 comprises 13 residues. Looked up from germline, CDR1 is DFQATT and CDR2 is SNEGSKA (reference sequence). The V gene end was trimmed by 1 base and the J gene end by 15 bases; junction bases not matched to a gene: 11. The CDR3, as DNA: TGCAGTGCTAGAGGGCAGGGGGCGCGTTTTAGGTTCTTC. Protein product: CSARGQGARFRFF.

The chain combines TRBV29-1 with TRBJ2-3, with unresolved D. Trimming pared 7 bases from V and 0 bases from J, leaving 17 bases between. CDR1 SQVTM and CDR2 ANQGSEA come from the germline V gene. The CDR3 is 15 residues long. The CDR3 sequence: CSALIGVGSTDTQYF. The CDR3 DNA reads TGCAGCGCTCTTATCGGAGTAGGTAGCACAGATACGCAGTATTTT.

Ten or more counts support this clonotype. This rearrangement joins TRBV7-9 to TRBJ2-7; no clear D. Between the trimmed V and J ends, which lost 5 bases and 3 bases, there was a span of 8 bases. Germline CDR1 and CDR2: SEHNR and FQNEAQ (reference sequence). The CDR3 runs 12 residues. The DNA for the CDR3 is TGTGCCAGCAGCGCCAACAACTACGAGCAGTACTTC. Protein product: CASSANNYEQYF.

CDR3 DNA sequence: TGTGCCATCAGTGAAGGGGGCCAGGGGGCCCAGCCCCAGCATTTT. Translated, it gives CAISEGGQGAQPQHF. The chain recombines TRBV10-3 with TRBJ1-5; 8 bases are a match to TRBD1. The junction had 8 bases not matched to a gene; V was cut back by 3 bases and J by 7 bases. The CDR3 has 15 amino acids. CDR1 is ENHRY, CDR2 SYGVKD, per germline.

The chain joins TRBV9 to TRBJ2-7, with D unclear. V shed 0 bases and J shed 1 base, with 8 bases lying between them. Per the germline V gene, CDR1 is SGDLS and CDR2 is YYNGEE. The CDR3 spans 14 residues. The CDR3 nucleotides are TGTGCCAGCAGCGTAGGGCCAGCATCCTACGAGCAGTACTTC. The encoded protein is CASSVGPASYEQYF. Full variable domain (remainder filled in from reference TRBV9 and TRBJ2-7): DSGVTQTPKHLITATGQRVTLRCSPRSGDLSVYWYQQSLDQGLQFLIQYYNGEERAKGNILERFSAQQFPDLHSELNLSSLELGDSALYFCASSVGPASYEQYFGPGTRLTVT.

The chain carries TRBV30 and TRBJ2-1, with D possibly matching TRBD2 (6 bases). V was trimmed by 3 bases and J by 7 bases, leaving 10 bases between them. In germline, CDR1 is GTSNPN, CDR2 SVGIG (reference sequence). The CDR3 spans 12 residues. This CDR3 reads CAWRGGINEQFF. The CDR3 coding sequence is TGTGCCTGGAGAGGAGGGATAAATGAGCAGTTCTTC. Supplemented by reference TRBV30 and TRBJ2-1, the full variable domain reads SQTIHQWPATLVQPVGSPLSLECTVEGTSNPNLYWYRQAAGRGLQLLFYSVGIGQISSEVPQNLSASRPQDRQFILSSKKLLLSDSGFYLCAWRGGINEQFFGPGTRLTVL.